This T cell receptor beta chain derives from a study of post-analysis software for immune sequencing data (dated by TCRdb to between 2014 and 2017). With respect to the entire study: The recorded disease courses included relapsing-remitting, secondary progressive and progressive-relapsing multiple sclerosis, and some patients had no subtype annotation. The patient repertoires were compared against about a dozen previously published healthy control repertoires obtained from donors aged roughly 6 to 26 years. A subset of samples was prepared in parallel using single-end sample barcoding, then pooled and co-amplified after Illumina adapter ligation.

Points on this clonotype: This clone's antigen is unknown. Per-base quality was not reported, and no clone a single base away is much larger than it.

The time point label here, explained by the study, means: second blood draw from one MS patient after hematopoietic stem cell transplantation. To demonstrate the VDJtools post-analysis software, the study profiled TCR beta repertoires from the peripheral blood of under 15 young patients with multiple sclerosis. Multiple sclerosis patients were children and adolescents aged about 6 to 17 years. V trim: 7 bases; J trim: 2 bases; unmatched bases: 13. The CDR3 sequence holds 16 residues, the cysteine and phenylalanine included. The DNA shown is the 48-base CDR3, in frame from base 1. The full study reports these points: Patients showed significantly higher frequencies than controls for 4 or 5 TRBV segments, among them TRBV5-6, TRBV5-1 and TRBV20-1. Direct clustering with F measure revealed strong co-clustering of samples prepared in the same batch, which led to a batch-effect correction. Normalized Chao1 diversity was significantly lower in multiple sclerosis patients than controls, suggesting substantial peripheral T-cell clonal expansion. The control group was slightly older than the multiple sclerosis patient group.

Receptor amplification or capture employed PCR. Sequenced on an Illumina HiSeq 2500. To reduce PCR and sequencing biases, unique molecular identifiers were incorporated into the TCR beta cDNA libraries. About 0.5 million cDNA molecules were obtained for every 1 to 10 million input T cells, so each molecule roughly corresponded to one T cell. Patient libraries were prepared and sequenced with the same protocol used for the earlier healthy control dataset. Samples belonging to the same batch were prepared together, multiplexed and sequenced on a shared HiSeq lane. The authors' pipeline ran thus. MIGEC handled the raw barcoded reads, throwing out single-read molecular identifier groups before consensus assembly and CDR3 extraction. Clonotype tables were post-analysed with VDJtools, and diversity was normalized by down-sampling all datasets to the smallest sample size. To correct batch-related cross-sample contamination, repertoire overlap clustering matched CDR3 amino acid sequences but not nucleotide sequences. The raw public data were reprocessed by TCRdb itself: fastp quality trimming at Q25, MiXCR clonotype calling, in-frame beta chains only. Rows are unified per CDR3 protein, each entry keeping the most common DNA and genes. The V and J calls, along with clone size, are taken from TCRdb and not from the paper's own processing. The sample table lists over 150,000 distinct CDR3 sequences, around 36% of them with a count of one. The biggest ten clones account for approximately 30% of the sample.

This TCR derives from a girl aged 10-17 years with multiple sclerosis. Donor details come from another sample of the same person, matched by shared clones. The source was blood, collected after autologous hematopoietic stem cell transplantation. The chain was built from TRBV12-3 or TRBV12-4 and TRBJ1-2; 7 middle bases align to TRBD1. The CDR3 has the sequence CASNIRGSGQNYGYTF. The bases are TGTGCCAGCAACATCAGGGGGTCGGGACAGAACTATGGCTACACCTTC.